This TCR beta chain was sequenced in a study of blood T cell repertoires in COVID-19. On the study more broadly: The United States, Italy and Spain provided the acute and convalescent COVID-19 samples. PBMCs, B-cell-depleted T cells, or T cells were the source of the cDNA or gDNA that made up the material.

Per the authors' pipeline: Estimated nucleated cell counts came from reference gene primer amplification. Profiling relied on immunoSEQ multiplex PCR, and the TCRdb table lists in-frame clones only, not all of them. The V and J calls and clone size come from that table; D and trimming were worked out from the DNA. The sample lists fewer than 200,000 clones, roughly 89% occurring once. This CDR3 has 17 residues. V lost 6 bases to trimming and J lost 8 bases, with 25 bases between them. In germline, CDR1 is MNHEY, CDR2 SVGEGT. This chain joins TRBV6-2 or TRBV6-3 and TRBJ2-2, with D possibly matching TRBD2 (5 bases). What was sequenced was peripheral blood. The TCR was taken from a woman in her late teens or twenties who had recovered from COVID-19. CDR3: CASSPGSATTFIGELFF. CDR3 DNA sequence: TGTGCCAGCAGCCCCGGTAGCGCGACGACTTTTATAGGGGAGCTGTTTTTT.